Listed below are T cell receptor beta chains from one sample, sequenced in a study of T cell repertoires in cytomegalovirus infection. Their antigen targets remain unknown. A single record per CDR3 protein comes from TCRdb applying MiXCR to the reads. The sample lists roughly 350,000 distinct CDR3 sequences, 34% occurring once. The starting material was cultured PBMCs, obtained from culture after CMV antigen stimulation. The receptors derive from a human donor in good health (CMV status not recorded). Some clones in this sample may be carry-over from other donors' samples. CDR3s include the opening cysteine and the closing phenylalanine or tryptophan. The D gene is left open where the match is weak. Size tells how often a clone was seen (once, few, many) or the class of an expanded clone, and some rows leave it out.

V,D,size,J,length,DNA,CDR3
TRBV5-5,-,-,TRBJ2-2,12,TGTGCCAGCAGCTCGCACACCGGGGAGCTGTTTTTT,CASSSHTGELFF
TRBV12-3/TRBV12-4,TRBD1,many,TRBJ2-1,17,TGTGCCAGCAGTACAGGGGGTGGAGGCCGATCGAACAATGAGCAGTTCTTC,CASSTGGGGRSNNEQFF
TRBV6-2/TRBV6-3,-,-,TRBJ2-7,11,TGTGCCAGCAGCGGGACGGTTCGGCGGTACTTC,CASSGTVRRYF
TRBV20-1,-,-,TRBJ2-6,16,TGCAGTGCCAGTCCAGCCAGGGGTTCTGGGGCCAACGTCCTGACTTTC,CSASPARGSGANVLTF
TRBV7-6,TRBD2,many,TRBJ2-7,15,TGTGCCAGCAGCCGGACTAGCGGAGACACCTACGAGCAGTACTTC,CASSRTSGDTYEQYF
TRBV5-4,TRBD2,-,TRBJ2-1,15,TGTGCCAGTCTCCGGGCGGGACTAGCGGACAATGAGCAGTTCTTC,CASLRAGLADNEQFF
TRBV10-3,TRBD2,-,TRBJ2-3,16,TGTGCCATCAGTGCAAGACTAGCGGGAGGGATGGCTACGCAGTATTTT,CAISARLAGGMATQYF
TRBV4-3,-,few,TRBJ1-4,15,TGCGCCAGCAGCCAAGAATCCGGGACGTATGAAAAACTGTTTTTT,CASSQESGTYEKLFF
TRBV7-8,-,many,TRBJ1-4,14,TGTGCCAGCAGCTTCTCAGGGGCGGGGGAAAAACTGTTTTTT,CASSFSGAGEKLFF
TRBV7-2,-,-,TRBJ2-1,13,TGTGCCAGCAGCTTAAATGAGATCAATGAGCAGTTCTTC,CASSLNEINEQFF